The 15 T cell receptor beta chains presented below share a single source sample, sequenced in a study of T-cell memory formation after mild COVID-19. TCRdb used MiXCR to reprocess the 5' RACE reads, holding one entry per CDR3 protein. The sample records roughly 150,000 distinct CDR3 sequences, roughly 15% being singletons. The specimen was PBMCs or a T cell subset sorted from them (not recorded which). The receptors here all came from an adult woman who had mild COVID-19 (a few samples of this study predate the infection). Cell type and time point are not known.

This clonotype has just a few counts. The rearrangement joins TRBV19 to TRBJ2-3, with a possible D match to TRBD1 (5 bases). Germline CDR1 reads LNHDA; CDR2 reads SQIVND (reference sequence). There are 16 residues in the CDR3. V was pared by 5 bases and J by 0 bases, with 15 bases between. The CDR3 DNA is TGTGCCAGTAGTCACGCAGGACACTTGAGCACAGATACGCAGTATTTT. The encoded protein is CASSHAGHLSTDTQYF.

The V gene is TRBV27, the J gene TRBJ1-1, with D uncertain. The length of the CDR3 is 14 residues. Trimming stripped 6 bases from V and 6 bases from J, with 17 bases between. Germline-derived CDR1 and CDR2 are MNHEY and SMNVEV (reference sequence). This chain's CDR3 is CASRGSATNAEAFF. The DNA of the CDR3 is TGTGCCAGCAGGGGTTCGGCCACTAACGCTGAAGCTTTCTTT.

This chain links TRBV5-4 with TRBJ2-1; D possibly matches TRBD1 or TRBD2 (6 bases each). Trimming took off 4 bases at V and 6 bases at J, with 17 bases between the two ends. The length of the CDR3 is 15 residues. CDR1 and CDR2 from the germline V gene are SGHNT and YYREEE (reference sequence). The CDR3 protein is CASSHEGGRGNEQFF. CDR3 coding DNA: TGTGCCAGCAGCCATGAGGGGGGTAGAGGCAATGAGCAGTTCTTC.

The V gene is TRBV4-2, the J gene TRBJ1-1, with a possible D match to TRBD1 (5 bases). The CDR3 extends over 13 amino acids. Looked up from germline, CDR1 is LGHNA and CDR2 is YNFKEQ. The ends were cut back, 8 bases at V and 1 base at J, with 11 bases in the middle. The CDR3 loop reads CASGGRGNTEAFF. The CDR3 DNA reads as TGTGCCAGCGGCGGGAGGGGGAACACTGAAGCTTTCTTT.

The chain uses TRBV19 and TRBJ2-1, with a tentative D call TRBD2 (5 bases). Trimming took 3 bases from V and 0 from J, leaving 15 bases between them. This CDR3 has 17 residues. Germline loops: CDR1 LNHDA, CDR2 SQIVND (reference sequence). The CDR3 sequence: CASSIHGSESSYNEQFF. The CDR3 DNA follows: TGTGCCAGTAGTATTCATGGTAGCGAGAGCTCCTACAATGAGCAGTTCTTC.

Many counts were recorded for this clonotype. This chain joins TRBV5-5 and TRBJ2-5, with TRBD1 identical over 7 bases. V lost 3 bases, J lost 2 bases, and 4 bases stayed unmatched. Germline V CDR1 and CDR2: SGHKS, YYEKEE (reference sequence). This CDR3 is 14 amino acids long. This chain's CDR3 is CASSSMGQQETQYF. CDR3 bases: TGTGCCAGCAGCTCAATGGGACAGCAAGAGACCCAGTACTTC.

This clonotype was seen a handful of times. This chain links TRBV12-3 or TRBV12-4 with TRBJ2-7; 7 bases are a match to TRBD1. Losses at the gene ends were 4 bases for V and 3 bases for J; bases not matched to a gene: 6. This CDR3 contains 14 residues. CDR3 sequence reads: CASSSPGGSYEQYF. CDR3 nucleotides: TGTGCCAGCAGTTCCCCAGGGGGTAGCTACGAGCAGTACTTC.

This clonotype was seen many times. The chain carries TRBV4-3 and TRBJ2-7; the match to TRBD2 covers 11 bases. The CDR3 spans 15 residues. Losses at the gene ends were 0 bases for V and 6 bases for J; bases not matched to a gene: 4. Germline values: CDR1 LGHNA, CDR2 YSLEER. The CDR3 sequence: CASSQELAGAGEQYF. CDR3 nucleotides: TGCGCCAGCAGCCAAGAACTAGCGGGAGCGGGCGAGCAGTACTTC.

The chain recombines TRBV6-2 or TRBV6-3 with TRBJ2-7; a possible D gene is TRBD1 (6 bases). This CDR3 comprises 14 residues. Germline V gives CDR1 MNHEY, CDR2 SVGEGT. Trimming pared 4 bases from V and 2 bases from J, leaving 12 bases between. This chain's CDR3 is CASSSSGTPYEQYF. CDR3 bases: TGTGCCAGCAGTTCTTCCGGGACACCCTACGAGCAGTACTTC.

This chain joins TRBV30 and TRBJ2-7; D unclear. CDR3 size: 12 residues. Trimming shortened V by 0 bases and J by 12 bases, and 15 bases separated the two germline ends. CDR1 and CDR2 (germline): GTSNPN, SVGIG (reference sequence). For the CDR3, the DNA is TGTGCCTGGAGTGTTTCGGCAGAGTTTCGGTACTTC. It translates to CAWSVSAEFRYF.

The chain couples TRBV15 to TRBJ1-1, with D perhaps matching TRBD1 (6 bases). The CDR3 runs 15 residues. The germline V and J ends were trimmed by 0 bases and 3 bases, with 11 bases remaining between them. The germline CDR1 and CDR2 sequences are LNHNV and YYDKDF (reference sequence). The CDR3 sequence: CATSRERGIHTEAFF. The CDR3 DNA follows: TGTGCCACCAGCAGAGAGAGGGGGATACACACTGAAGCTTTCTTT.

Many counts were recorded for this clonotype. The V gene is TRBV20-1, the J gene TRBJ2-7; tentatively, D is TRBD2 (6 bases). CDR3 length equals 14 residues. The V and J ends lost 4 bases and 4 bases respectively, with 17 bases between them. Germline CDR1 is DFQATT and CDR2 is SNEGSKA (reference sequence). The CDR3 spells CSANPLAKRYEQYF. In DNA, the CDR3 is TGCAGTGCTAATCCACTAGCAAAACGGTACGAGCAGTACTTC.

The chain links TRBV5-4 to TRBJ2-1; a weak D match, TRBD2 (5 bases). The CDR3 covers 13 residues. Trimming took 2 bases from V and 5 from J, leaving 8 bases between them. The V gene's germline CDR1 is SGHNT and CDR2 YYREEE (reference sequence). The CDR3 coding sequence is TGTGCCAGCAGCTTAACTAGGCACAATGAGCAGTTCTTC. Its protein is CASSLTRHNEQFF.

CDR3 nucleotides: TGTGCCAGCAGCCAAGAATGGACTAGCGGACGCACAGATACGCAGTATTTT. Translated, it gives CASSQEWTSGRTDTQYF. This chain joins TRBV3-1 and TRBJ2-3, with TRBD2 matching 10 bases. CDR1 is LGHDT and CDR2 is YNNKEL in the germline V gene (reference sequence). The junction had 4 bases not matched to a gene; V was cut back by 0 bases and J by 1 base. This CDR3 is built from 17 residues.

This clonotype was observed many times. This chain connects TRBV5-1 to TRBJ2-7; D is perhaps TRBD1 (6 bases). Trimming cost V 5 bases and J 4 bases, with 16 bases left between them. Germline V gene sequence: CDR1 SGHRS, CDR2 YFSETQ. The CDR3 covers 14 residues. The CDR3 coding sequence is TGCGCCAGCAGTCATGCGACAGGACTTTACGAGCAGTACTTC. It is translated as CASSHATGLYEQYF.